This T cell receptor (beta chain) was recorded in a study of cytomegalovirus exposure and HLA in healthy donors. Study background: An earlier analysis found fewer than 140 million unique TCR beta sequences from around 180 million T cells. Some 80 million unique TCR sequences came from HLA-typed donors in an early release. Study observations and caveats: A later analysis showed HLA-associated TCR beta chains outstripping equally common others in clonal expansion.

The CDR3 extends over 14 amino acids. V shed 4 bases, J shed 9 bases, and the junction held 6 bases outside the gene matches. Germline V gives CDR1 MNHNS, CDR2 SASEGT. PCR amplification relied on 60 Vbeta primers (plus 13 Jbeta primers). TCRdb's copy holds only in-frame clones and misses some; the assay was immunoSEQ multiplex PCR. The repertoire includes roughly 100,000 clones, around 75% of them detected once, and about 2.5% sits in the top ten. With respect to this clone: What it recognizes is unknown.

The clonotype comes from a man in his forties in good health and CMV-seronegative. The chain employs TRBV6-1 and TRBJ1-6; 7 nucleotides line up with TRBD1. The sample was PBMCs. The CDR3 DNA sequence: TGTGCCAGCAGTGCCACAGGGGCGGTTTCACCCCTCCACTTT. This codes for CASSATGAVSPLHF.